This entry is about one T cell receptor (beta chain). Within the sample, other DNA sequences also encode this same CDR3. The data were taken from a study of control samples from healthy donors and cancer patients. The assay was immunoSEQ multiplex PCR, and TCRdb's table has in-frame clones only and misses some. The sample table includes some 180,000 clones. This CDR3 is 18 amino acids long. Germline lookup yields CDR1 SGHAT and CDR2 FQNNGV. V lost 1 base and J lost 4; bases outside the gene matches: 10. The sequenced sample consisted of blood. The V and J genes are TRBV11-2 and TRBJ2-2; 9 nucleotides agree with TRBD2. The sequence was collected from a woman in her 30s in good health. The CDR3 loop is CASSLVRAAGGGTGELFF. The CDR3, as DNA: TGTGCCAGCAGCTTAGTTAGGGCGGCGGGGGGGGGCACCGGGGAGCTGTTTTTT. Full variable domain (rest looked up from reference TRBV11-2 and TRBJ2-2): EAGVAQSPRYKIIEKRQSVAFWCNPISGHATLYWYQQILGQGPKLLIQFQNNGVVDDSQLPKDRFSAERLKGVDSTLKIQPAKLEDSAVYLCASSLVRAAGGGTGELFFGEGSRLTVL.